This T cell receptor (beta chain) was identified during a study of spatial heterogeneity in lung cancer. Time point in this sample: sample taken at primary tumor resection. Extraction of whole RNA from tumor, nontumor lung or frozen PBMC preceded unsorted sequencing. The 65 or so donors had untreated early-stage non-small cell lung cancer. By sample share, this clonotype is medium-sized. CDR3 length: 15 residues. CDR1 and CDR2 (germline): SNHLY, FYNNEI. V shed 3 bases, J shed 7 bases, and the junction held 9 bases outside the gene matches. On each TCR cDNA molecule, a unique molecular identifier was present. TCRdb reanalysed the 5' RACE reads using MiXCR and keeps one entry per CDR3 protein. Found here are about 17,000 distinct CDR3 sequences, 20% to 25% of them singletons; the top ten hold about 19%.

The clonotype was recovered from a female donor with early-stage non-small cell lung cancer. Source: PBMCs, taken at surgery. V usage is TRBV2 and J usage is TRBJ1-5; 7 nucleotides agree with TRBD1. CDR3 sequence: CASSDEQGFIQPQHF. In DNA, the CDR3 is TGTGCCAGCAGTGACGAACAGGGGTTTATCCAGCCCCAGCATTTT.